This TCR beta chain was sequenced for a study of shared clonotypes between healthy human individuals. Study details: CD4 naive and memory got three plates each, CD8 naive two, CD8 memory one. Findings and caveats of the study: Non-shared clonotypes displayed generation probabilities falling below those of clonotypes present in all four donors. Sequencing depth was expected to affect clonotype sharing among donors. Owing to a small donor count, the genetic and exposure-history diversity represented was limited.

Comments on this clone: Antigen unknown.

Sequenced by immunoSEQ multiplex PCR; TCRdb stores in-frame clones only, minus some. The sample contains about 690,000 clones, 90% of which appear only once. The CDR3 spans 16 residues. Germline lookup yields CDR1 MNHEY and CDR2 SMNVEV (reference sequence). V was clipped by 5 bases and J by 4 bases, with 18 bases between them. The sequenced sample consisted of memory CD8+ T cells from PBMCs. Indicated subset: CD45RO+ cells pooled with CCR7-negative TemRA cells. This chain connects TRBV27 to TRBJ1-5, with D tentatively TRBD1 (6 bases). The TCR sequence derives from a man aged 18 to 30 in good health. Some clones in this sample may be carry-over from other donors' samples. The CDR3 nucleotides read TGTGCCAGCAGTCCTCCCGGCAGGGGCGCGAATCAGCCCCAGCATTTT. Translated, it gives CASSPPGRGANQPQHF.